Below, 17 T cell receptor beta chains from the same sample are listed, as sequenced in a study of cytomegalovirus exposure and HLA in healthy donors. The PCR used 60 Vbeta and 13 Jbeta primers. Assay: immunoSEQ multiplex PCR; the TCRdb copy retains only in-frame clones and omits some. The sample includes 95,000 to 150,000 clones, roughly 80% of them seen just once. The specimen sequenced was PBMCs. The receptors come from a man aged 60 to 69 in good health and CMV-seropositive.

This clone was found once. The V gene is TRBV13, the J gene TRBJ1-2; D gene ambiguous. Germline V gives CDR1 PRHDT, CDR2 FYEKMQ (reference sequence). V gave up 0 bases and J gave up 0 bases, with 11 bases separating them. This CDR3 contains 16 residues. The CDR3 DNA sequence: TGTGCCAGCAGCTTAGGCCGAACAGCTGCTAACTATGGCTACACCTTC. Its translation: CASSLGRTAANYGYTF.

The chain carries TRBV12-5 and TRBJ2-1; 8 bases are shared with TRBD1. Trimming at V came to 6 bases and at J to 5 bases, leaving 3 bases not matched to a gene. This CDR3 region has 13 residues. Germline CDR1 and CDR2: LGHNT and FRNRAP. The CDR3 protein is CASGDRDNNEQFF. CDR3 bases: TGTGCTAGTGGGGACAGGGATAACAATGAGCAGTTCTTC.

The CDR3 loop is CASSQAGVLSYNEQFF. The DNA of the CDR3 is TGTGCCAGCAGCCAAGCGGGGGTACTCTCCTACAATGAGCAGTTCTTC. The genes are TRBV14 and TRBJ2-1, with TRBD2 as a possible D gene (6 bases). Germline V CDR1 and CDR2: SGHDN, FVKESK. This CDR3 is 16 amino acids long. The V and J ends lost 1 base and 0 bases respectively, with 10 bases between them.

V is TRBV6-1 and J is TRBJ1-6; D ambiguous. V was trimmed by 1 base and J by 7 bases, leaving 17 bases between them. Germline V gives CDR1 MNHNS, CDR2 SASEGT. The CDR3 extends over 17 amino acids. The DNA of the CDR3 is TGTGCCAGCAGTGAAGAGAGCAGAGGGTGGGCAAATTCACCCCTCCACTTT. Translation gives CASSEESRGWANSPLHF.

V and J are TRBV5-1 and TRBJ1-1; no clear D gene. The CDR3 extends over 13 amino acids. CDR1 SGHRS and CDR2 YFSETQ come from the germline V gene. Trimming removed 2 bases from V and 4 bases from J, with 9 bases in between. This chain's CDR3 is CASSFAAGTEAFF. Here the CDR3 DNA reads TGCGCCAGCAGCTTCGCCGCGGGCACTGAAGCTTTCTTT.

The CDR3 region is CASGQGAPSPLHF. As DNA, the CDR3 is TGTGCCAGCGGACAGGGGGCACCTTCACCCCTCCACTTT. J is TRBJ1-6 and V is TRBV11-2; TRBD1 agrees at 11 bases. Germline V gene lookup returns CDR1 SGHAT and CDR2 FQNNGV. The V segment lost 8 bases and the J segment 9 bases; nucleotides outside the gene matches: 3. This CDR3 comprises 13 residues.

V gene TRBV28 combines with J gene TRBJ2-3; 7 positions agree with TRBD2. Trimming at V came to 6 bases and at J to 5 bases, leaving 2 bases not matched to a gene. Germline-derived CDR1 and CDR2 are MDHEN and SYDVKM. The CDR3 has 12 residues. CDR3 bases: TGTGCCAGCAGGCCGGGGGGAGATACGCAGTATTTT. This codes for CASRPGGDTQYF.

This CDR3 is CASSIRGKEQFF. CDR3 nucleotides: TGTGCCAGCAGTATCAGGGGAAAGGAGCAGTTCTTC. The V call is TRBV28, the J call TRBJ2-1, with D perhaps matching TRBD1 (6 bases). V gave up 5 bases and J gave up 10 bases, with 12 bases separating them. Germline V gene data show CDR1 as MDHEN and CDR2 as SYDVKM. CDR3 size: 12 residues.

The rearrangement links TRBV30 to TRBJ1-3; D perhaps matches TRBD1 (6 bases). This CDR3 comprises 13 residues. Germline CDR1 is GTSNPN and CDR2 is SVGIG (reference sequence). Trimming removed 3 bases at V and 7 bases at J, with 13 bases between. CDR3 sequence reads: CAWSTGPRNTIYF. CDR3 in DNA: TGTGCCTGGAGCACAGGGCCGAGGAACACCATATATTTT.

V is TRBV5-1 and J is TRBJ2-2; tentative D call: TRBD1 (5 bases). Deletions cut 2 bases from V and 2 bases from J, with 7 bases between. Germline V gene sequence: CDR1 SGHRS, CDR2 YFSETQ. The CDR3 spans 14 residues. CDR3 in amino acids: CASSFGQNTGELFF. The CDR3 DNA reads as TGCGCCAGCAGCTTCGGACAAAACACCGGGGAGCTGTTTTTT.

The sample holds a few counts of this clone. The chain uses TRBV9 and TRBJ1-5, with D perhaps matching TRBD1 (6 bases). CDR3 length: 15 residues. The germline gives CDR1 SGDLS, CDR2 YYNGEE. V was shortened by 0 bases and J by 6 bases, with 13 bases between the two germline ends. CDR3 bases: TGTGCCAGCAGCGTAGATCAGGGGAGAACTCAGCCCCAGCATTTT. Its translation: CASSVDQGRTQPQHF.

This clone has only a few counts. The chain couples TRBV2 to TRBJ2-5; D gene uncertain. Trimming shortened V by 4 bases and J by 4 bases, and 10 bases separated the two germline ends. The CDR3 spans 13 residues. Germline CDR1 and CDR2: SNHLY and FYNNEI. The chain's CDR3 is CASSGLAGETQYF. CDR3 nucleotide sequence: TGTGCCAGCAGTGGGTTAGCTGGAGAGACCCAGTACTTC.

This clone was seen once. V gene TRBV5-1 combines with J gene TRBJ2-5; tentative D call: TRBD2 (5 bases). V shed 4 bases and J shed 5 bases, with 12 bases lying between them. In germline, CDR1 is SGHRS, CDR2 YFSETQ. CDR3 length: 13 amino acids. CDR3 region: CASSPTSWETQYF. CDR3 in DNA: TGCGCCAGCAGCCCAACTAGTTGGGAGACCCAGTACTTC.

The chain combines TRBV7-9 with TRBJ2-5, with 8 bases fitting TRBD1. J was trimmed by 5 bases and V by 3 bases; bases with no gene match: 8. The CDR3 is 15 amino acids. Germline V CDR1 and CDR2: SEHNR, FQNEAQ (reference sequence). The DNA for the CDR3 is TGTGCCAGCAGCTTTGGACAGGGAAGTGATGAGACCCAGTACTTC. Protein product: CASSFGQGSDETQYF.

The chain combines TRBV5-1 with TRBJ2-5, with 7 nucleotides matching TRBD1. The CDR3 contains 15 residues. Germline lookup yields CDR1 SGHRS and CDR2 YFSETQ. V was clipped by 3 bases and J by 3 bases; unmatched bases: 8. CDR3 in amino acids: CASSYSPGTEETQYF. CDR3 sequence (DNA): TGCGCCAGCAGCTATAGTCCCGGGACAGAAGAGACCCAGTACTTC.

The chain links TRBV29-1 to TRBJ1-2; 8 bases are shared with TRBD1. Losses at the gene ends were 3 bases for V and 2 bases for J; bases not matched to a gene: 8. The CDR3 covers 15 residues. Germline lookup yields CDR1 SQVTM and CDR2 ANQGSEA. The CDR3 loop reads CSVEGEDRENYGYTF. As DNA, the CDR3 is TGCAGCGTTGAGGGTGAGGACAGGGAGAACTATGGCTACACCTTC.

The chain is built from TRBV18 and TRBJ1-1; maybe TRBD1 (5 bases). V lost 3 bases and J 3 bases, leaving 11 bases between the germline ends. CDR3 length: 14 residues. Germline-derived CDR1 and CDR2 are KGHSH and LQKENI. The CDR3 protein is CASSPGPGYTEAFF. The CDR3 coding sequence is TGTGCCAGCTCACCCGGACCAGGGTACACTGAAGCTTTCTTT.